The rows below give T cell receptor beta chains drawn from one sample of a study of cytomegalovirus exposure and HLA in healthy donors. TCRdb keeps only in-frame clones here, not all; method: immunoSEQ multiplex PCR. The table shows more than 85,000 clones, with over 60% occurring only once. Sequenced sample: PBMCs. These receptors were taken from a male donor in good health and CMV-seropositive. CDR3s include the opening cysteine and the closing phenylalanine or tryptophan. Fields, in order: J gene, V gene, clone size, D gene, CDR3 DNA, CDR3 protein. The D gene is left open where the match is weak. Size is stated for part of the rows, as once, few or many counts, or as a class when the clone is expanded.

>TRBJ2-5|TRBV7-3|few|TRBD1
TGTGCCAGCAGCCTAGACAGGGGGTGGACCCAGTACTTC
CASSLDRGWTQYF
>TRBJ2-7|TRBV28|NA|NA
TGTGCCAGCACCTTTACAGGGCAACTCTACGAGCAGTACTTC
CASTFTGQLYEQYF
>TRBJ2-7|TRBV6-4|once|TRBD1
TGTGCCAGCAGTGCGGACAGGGAGTTGTGCGAGCAGTACTTC
CASSADRELCEQYF
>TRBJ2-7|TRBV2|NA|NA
TGTGCCAGCTGCTTGGGCAGGGACTACGAGCAGTACTTC
CASCLGRDYEQYF
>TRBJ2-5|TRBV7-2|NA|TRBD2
TGTGCCAGCAGCTCAAGGGAGGGAAAGTGGGGGACCCAGTACTTC
CASSSREGKWGTQYF
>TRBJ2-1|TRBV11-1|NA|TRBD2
TGTGCCAGCAGCTTAGTAGGACTAGCGCCCTACAATGAGCAGTTCTTC
CASSLVGLAPYNEQFF
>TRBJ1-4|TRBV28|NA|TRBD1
TGTGCCAGCAGTTCCCTCGGGGGACAGTCTAATGAAAAACTGTTTTTT
CASSSLGGQSNEKLFF
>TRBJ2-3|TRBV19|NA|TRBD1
TGTGCCAGTAAGGACAGGGGATCAGATACGCAGTATTTT
CASKDRGSDTQYF
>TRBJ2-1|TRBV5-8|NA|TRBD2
TGTGCCAGCAGCTTGGCCGGGACTAGCATCAGAAATGAGCAGTTCTTC
CASSLAGTSIRNEQFF
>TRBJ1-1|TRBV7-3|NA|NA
TGTGCCAGCAGCCTTACCCGAGTCGGGACTGAAGCTTTCTTT
CASSLTRVGTEAFF
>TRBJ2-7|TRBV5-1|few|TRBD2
TGCGCCAGCAGCTTGGAGGGGACTAGCGTAGCCTACGAGCAGTACTTC
CASSLEGTSVAYEQYF
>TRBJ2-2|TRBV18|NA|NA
TGTGCCAGCTCACCACGGGGAGTAAACACCGGGGAGCTGTTTTTT
CASSPRGVNTGELFF
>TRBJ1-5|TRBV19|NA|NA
TGTGCCAGTAGTATGTTCGTGGCAGCGAGCAATCAGCCCCAGCATTTT
CASSMFVAASNQPQHF
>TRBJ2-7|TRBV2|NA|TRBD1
TGTGCCAGCAGTAATAGCTGGACAGGTGCCTACGAGCAGTACTTC
CASSNSWTGAYEQYF
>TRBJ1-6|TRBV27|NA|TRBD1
TGTGCCAGCCGGACAGGGAGCTCCTATAATTCACCCCTCCACTTT
CASRTGSSYNSPLHF
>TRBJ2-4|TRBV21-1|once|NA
TGTGCCAGCAGACAACAGGGGAGGTGGGCCAAAAACATTCAGTACTTC
CASRQQGRWAKNIQYF
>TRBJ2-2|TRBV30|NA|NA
TGTGCCTGGAGTGTACTGGCGCAGGGCGGGGAGCTGTTTTTT
CAWSVLAQGGELFF
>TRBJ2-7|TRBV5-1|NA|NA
TGCGCCAGCAGCTATTTGGGGGGGCCTTCCTACGAGCAGTACTTC
CASSYLGGPSYEQYF
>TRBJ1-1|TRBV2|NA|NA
TGTGCCAGTAAACAGGATTTCCCTGAAGCTTTCTTT
CASKQDFPEAFF
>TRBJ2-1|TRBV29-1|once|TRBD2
TGCAGCGTTGACGAACTAGCGGGAAACGAGCAGTTCTTC
CSVDELAGNEQFF
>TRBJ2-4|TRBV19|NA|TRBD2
TGTGCCAGTAGTATCGCGGGACTAGCGGGAGCGGGTCTTAAAAACATTCAGTACTTC
CASSIAGLAGAGLKNIQYF
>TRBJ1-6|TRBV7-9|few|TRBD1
TGTGCCAGCAGCCGCCCGCAGGGGGCTTCACCCCTCCACTTT
CASSRPQGASPLHF